This TCR beta chain was captured in a study of blood T cell repertoires in COVID-19. Study details: Samples of COVID-19 (acute and convalescent) were obtained from the United States, Italy and Spain.

Trimming stripped 1 base from V and 4 bases from J, with 14 bases between. This CDR3 contains 16 residues. Germline loops: CDR1 SGHNT, CDR2 YYREEE (reference sequence). Sequencing was performed with immunoSEQ multiplex PCR; in TCRdb, only in-frame clones are kept and a portion is missing. Of over 130,000 clones listed, 70% to 90% are singletons. This TCR derives from a woman of 80 years or more with acute or convalescent COVID-19. The source material was peripheral blood. This chain uses TRBV5-4 with TRBJ2-2; D is perhaps TRBD1 (6 bases). Here the CDR3 reads CASSLLLRGITGELFF. The CDR3, as DNA: TGTGCCAGCAGCTTGTTATTGAGGGGGATCACCGGGGAGCTGTTTTTT. The variable domain in full, completed from reference TRBV5-4 and TRBJ2-2, reads ETGVTQSPTHLIKTRGQQVTLRCSSQSGHNTVSWYQQALGQGPQFIFQYYREEENGRGNFPPRFSGLQFPNYSSELNVNALELDDSALYLCASSLLLRGITGELFFGEGSRLTVL.